This entry describes one T cell receptor (beta chain). Its matching antigen is unknown. The entry originates in a study of identical twins. Study-level findings and limits: Invariant MAIT and iNKT cells could partly confound zero-insertion analyses. Models underestimated TCR alpha sharing (out-of-frame) in monozygotic twins.

Unique molecular identifiers were in the cDNA, with template-switch universal primer binding. Each CDR3 protein gets one entry after TCRdb re-called the 5' RACE reads with MiXCR. The sample contains 350,000 or so distinct CDR3 sequences, roughly 10% of which appear only once. CDR1 is SGHVS and CDR2 is FNYEAQ in the germline V gene. CDR3 length: 15 amino acids. J gave up 8 bases and V 5 bases, and 10 bases lay outside the gene matches. Material for sequencing was naive T cells sorted from blood. The chain uses TRBV7-6 and TRBJ1-4; 8 positions agree with TRBD1. This clonotype was sampled from a woman in her fifties or sixties in good health. The CDR3 DNA follows: TGTGCCAGCAGCATTCGGACAGGGAGTAGAGAAAAACTGTTTTTT. The encoded protein is CASSIRTGSREKLFF. Together with reference TRBV7-6 and TRBJ1-4, the CDR3 gives the full variable domain: GAGVSQSPRYKVTKRGQDVALRCDPISGHVSLYWYRQALGQGPEFLTYFNYEAQQDKSGLPNDRFSAERPEGSISTLTIQRTEQRDSAMYRCASSIRTGSREKLFFGSGTQLSVL.